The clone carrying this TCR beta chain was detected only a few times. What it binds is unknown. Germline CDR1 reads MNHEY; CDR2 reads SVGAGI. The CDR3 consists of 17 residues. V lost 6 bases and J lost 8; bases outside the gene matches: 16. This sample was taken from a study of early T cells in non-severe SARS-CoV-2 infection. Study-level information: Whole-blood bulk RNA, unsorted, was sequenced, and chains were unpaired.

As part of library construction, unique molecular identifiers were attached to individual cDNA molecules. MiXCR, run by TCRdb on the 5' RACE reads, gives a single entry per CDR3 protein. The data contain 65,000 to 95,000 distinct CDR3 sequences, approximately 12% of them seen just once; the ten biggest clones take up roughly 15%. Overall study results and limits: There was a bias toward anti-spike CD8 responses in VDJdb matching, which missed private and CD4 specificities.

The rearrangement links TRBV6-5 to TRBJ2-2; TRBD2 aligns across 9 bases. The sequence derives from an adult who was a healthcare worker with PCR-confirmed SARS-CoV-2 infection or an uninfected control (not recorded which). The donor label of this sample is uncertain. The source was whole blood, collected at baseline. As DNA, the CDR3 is TGTGCCAGCAGGCCGTCACATGGACTAGCGAGTCAGGGGGAGCTGTTTTTT. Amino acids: CASRPSHGLASQGELFF.